These 5 T cell receptor beta chains came from one sample sequenced in a study of cytomegalovirus exposure and HLA in healthy donors. Sequencing was performed with immunoSEQ multiplex PCR; in TCRdb, only in-frame clones are kept and a portion is missing. Seen here are about 150,000 clones, 80% to 95% observed once, and the top ten hold 0.6% to 0.85%. Input material: PBMCs. The receptors derive from a man aged 18 to 29 in good health and CMV-seronegative.

This clone has only one observation. The chain employs TRBV15 and TRBJ2-7, with TRBD2 as a possible D gene (5 bases). CDR3 length equals 13 residues. The V gene's germline CDR1 is LNHNV and CDR2 YYDKDF (reference sequence). Deletions cut 3 bases from V and 3 bases from J, with 9 bases between. The CDR3 nucleotides are TGTGCCACCAGCAGGGACGGACTCTACGAGCAGTACGTC. Translated, it gives CATSRDGLYEQYV.

The chain is built from TRBV5-4 and TRBJ1-2; D is possibly TRBD1 (6 bases). CDR3 length equals 17 residues. CDR1 and CDR2 from the germline V gene are SGHNT and YYREEE (reference sequence). V was cut by 4 bases and J by 0 bases, with 19 bases left in between. The CDR3 DNA is TGTGCCAGCAGCCCGGGACACCGGACCCGAGCTAACTATGGCTACACCTTC. Protein product: CASSPGHRTRANYGYTF.

The chain combines TRBV19 with TRBJ2-7; 8 bases map to TRBD2. The CDR3 contains 15 residues. V trimming: 2 bases; J trimming: 6 bases; junction bases outside the gene matches: 9. Germline lookup yields CDR1 LNHDA and CDR2 SQIVND (reference sequence). The CDR3 DNA reads TGTGCCAGTAGTATAAGTTTTGCGGGGGGTGTCGAGCAGTACTTC. Amino acid sequence: CASSISFAGGVEQYF.

The chain has TRBV19 and TRBJ2-5, with D possibly being TRBD2 (7 bases). The CDR3 is 14 residues long. The V end was cut by 9 bases, the J end by 4 bases, with 18 bases between. Germline-derived CDR1 and CDR2 are LNHDA and SQIVND (reference sequence). CDR3 sequence: CARRGDKMSETQYF. As DNA, the CDR3 is TGTGCCAGACGGGGGGACAAAATGTCAGAGACCCAGTACTTC.

The chain employs TRBV15 and TRBJ2-1; 10 bases map to TRBD2. Germline assignment: CDR1 LNHNV and CDR2 YYDKDF (reference sequence). CDR3 size: 16 residues. Trimming cost V 8 bases and J 2 bases; bases outside gene matches: 9. CDR3 protein: CATAMLAGVPYNEQFF. The CDR3 nucleotides read TGTGCCACCGCAATGCTAGCGGGAGTTCCCTACAATGAGCAGTTCTTC. Combining the CDR3 with reference TRBV15 and TRBJ2-1 gives the whole variable domain DAMVIQNPRYQVTQFGKPVTLSCSQTLNHNVMYWYQQKSSQAPKLLFHYYDKDFNNEADTPDNFQSRRPNTSFCFLDIRSPGLGDTAMYLCATAMLAGVPYNEQFFGPGTRLTVL.